This T cell receptor beta chain was recovered during a study of shared clonotypes between healthy human individuals. The CDR3 sequence is 13 residues long. The method was immunoSEQ multiplex PCR; TCRdb's version includes in-frame clones alone and lacks a portion of them. The sample yields about 520,000 clones, 60% to 80% seen once. This clonotype was sampled from a woman in her thirties or forties in good health. Some clones in this sample may be carry-over from other donors' samples. The material sequenced was PBMCs. This sequence joins TRBV12-2 and TRBJ2-7; TRBD1 reflects the table's D call only, with no check against the DNA. TRBV12-2 is designated a pseudogene. The CDR3 coding sequence is TGTGCAAGTCGCTTAGCCATACACTACGAGCAGTACTTC. Its protein product is CASRLAIHYEQYF.